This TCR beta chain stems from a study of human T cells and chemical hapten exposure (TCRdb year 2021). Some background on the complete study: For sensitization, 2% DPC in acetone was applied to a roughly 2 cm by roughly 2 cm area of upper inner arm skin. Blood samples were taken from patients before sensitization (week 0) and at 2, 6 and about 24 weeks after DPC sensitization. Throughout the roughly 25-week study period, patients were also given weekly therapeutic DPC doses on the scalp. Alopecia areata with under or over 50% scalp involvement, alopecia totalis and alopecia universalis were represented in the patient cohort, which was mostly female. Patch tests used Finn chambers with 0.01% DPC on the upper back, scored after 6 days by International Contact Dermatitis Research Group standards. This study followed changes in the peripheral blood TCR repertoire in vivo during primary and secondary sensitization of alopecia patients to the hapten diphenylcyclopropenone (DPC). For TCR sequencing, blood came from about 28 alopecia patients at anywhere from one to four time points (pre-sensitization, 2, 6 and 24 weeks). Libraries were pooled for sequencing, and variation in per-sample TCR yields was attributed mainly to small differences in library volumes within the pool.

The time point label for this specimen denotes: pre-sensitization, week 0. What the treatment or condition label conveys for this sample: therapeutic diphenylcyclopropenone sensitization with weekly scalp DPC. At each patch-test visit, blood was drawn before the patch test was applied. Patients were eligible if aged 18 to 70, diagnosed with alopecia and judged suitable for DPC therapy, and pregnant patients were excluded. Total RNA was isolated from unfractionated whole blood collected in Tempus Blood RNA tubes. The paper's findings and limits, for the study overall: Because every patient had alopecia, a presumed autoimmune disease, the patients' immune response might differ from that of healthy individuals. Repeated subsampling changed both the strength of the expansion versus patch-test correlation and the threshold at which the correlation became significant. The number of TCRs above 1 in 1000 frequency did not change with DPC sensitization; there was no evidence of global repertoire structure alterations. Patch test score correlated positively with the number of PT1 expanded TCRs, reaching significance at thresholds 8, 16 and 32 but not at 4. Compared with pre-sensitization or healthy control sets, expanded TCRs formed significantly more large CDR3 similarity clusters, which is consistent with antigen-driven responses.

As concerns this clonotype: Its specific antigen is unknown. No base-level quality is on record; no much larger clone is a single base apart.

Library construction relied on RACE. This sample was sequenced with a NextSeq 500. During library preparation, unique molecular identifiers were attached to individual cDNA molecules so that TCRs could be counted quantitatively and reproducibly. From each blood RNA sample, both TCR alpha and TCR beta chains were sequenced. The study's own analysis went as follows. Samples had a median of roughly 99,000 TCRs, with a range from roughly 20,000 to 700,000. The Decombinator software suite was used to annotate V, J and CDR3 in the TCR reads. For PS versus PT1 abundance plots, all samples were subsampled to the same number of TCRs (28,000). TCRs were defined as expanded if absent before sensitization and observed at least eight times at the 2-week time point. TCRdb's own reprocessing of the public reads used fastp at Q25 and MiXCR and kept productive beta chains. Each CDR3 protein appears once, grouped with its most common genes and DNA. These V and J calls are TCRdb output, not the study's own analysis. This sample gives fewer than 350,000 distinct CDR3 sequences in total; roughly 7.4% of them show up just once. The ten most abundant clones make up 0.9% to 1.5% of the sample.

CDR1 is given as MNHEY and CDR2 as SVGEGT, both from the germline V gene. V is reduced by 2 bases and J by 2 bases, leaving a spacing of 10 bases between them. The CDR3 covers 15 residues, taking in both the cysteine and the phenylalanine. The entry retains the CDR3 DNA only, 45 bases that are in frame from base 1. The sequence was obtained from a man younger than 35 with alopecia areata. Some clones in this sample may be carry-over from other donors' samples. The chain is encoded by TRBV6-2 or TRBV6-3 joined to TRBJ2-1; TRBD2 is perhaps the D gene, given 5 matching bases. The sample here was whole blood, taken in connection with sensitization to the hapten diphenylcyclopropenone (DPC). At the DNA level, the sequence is TGTGCCAGCAGTTACATCCGGAGGACCTACAATGAGCAGTTCTTC. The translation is CASSYIRRTYNEQFF.